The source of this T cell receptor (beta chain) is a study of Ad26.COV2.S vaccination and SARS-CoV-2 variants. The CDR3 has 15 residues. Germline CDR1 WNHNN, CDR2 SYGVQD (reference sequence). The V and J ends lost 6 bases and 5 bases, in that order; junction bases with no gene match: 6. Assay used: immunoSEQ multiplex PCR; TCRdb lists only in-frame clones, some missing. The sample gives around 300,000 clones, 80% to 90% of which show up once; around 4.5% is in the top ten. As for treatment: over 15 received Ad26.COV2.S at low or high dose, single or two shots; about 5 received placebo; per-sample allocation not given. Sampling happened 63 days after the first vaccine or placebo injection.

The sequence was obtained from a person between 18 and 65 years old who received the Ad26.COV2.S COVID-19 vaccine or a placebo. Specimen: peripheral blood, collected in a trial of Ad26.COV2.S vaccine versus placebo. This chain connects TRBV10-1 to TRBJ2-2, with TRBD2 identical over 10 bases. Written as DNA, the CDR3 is TGCGCCAGCAGCGCCGGGACTAGCGTAACCGGGGAGCTGTTTTTT. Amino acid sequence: CASSAGTSVTGELFF.